Reported below is one T cell receptor (beta chain). The sample belongs to a study of blood T cell repertoires in COVID-19. Sequenced by immunoSEQ multiplex PCR; TCRdb stores in-frame clones only, minus some. The table includes about 240,000 clones, over 80% detected once. The clonotype originates from an older woman with active or convalescent COVID-19. The sample taken for sequencing was peripheral blood.

CDR3 in DNA: TGTGCCAGTAGTAATAGGGGACTAGCGGGGAATGAGCAGTTCTTC. This codes for CASSNRGLAGNEQFF. The V and J genes are TRBV19 and TRBJ2-1; 13 bases match TRBD2. The CDR3 contains 15 residues. The ends lost 4 bases at V and 7 bases at J; junction bases unmatched: 4. Germline values: CDR1 LNHDA, CDR2 SQIVND (reference sequence).